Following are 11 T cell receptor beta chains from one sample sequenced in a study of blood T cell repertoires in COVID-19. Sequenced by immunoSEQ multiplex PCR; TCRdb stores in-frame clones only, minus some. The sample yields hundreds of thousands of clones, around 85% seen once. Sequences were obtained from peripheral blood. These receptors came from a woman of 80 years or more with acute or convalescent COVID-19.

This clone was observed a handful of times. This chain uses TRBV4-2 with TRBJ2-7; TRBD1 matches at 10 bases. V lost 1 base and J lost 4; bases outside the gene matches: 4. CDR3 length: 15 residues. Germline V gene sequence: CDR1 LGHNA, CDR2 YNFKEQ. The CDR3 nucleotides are TGTGCCAGCAGCCAAGTGCCGGGACAGGGGTACGAGCAGTACTTC. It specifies CASSQVPGQGYEQYF.

The CDR3, as DNA: TGTGCCAGCAGTTATCGACTACGGGATTATAATTCACCCCTCCACTTT. As protein: CASSYRLRDYNSPLHF. The rearrangement links TRBV6-5 to TRBJ1-6; no definite D call. V lost 3 bases and J 4 bases, leaving 13 bases between the germline ends. Germline V gene lookup returns CDR1 MNHEY and CDR2 SVGAGI. CDR3 length equals 16 residues.

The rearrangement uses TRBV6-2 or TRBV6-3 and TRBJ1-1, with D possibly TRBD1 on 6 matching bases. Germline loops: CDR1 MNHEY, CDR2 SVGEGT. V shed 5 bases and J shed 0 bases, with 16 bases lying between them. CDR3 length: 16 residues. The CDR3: CASSNAGTNLNTEAFF. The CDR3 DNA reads TGTGCCAGCAGTAACGCCGGGACAAACCTGAACACTGAAGCTTTCTTT.

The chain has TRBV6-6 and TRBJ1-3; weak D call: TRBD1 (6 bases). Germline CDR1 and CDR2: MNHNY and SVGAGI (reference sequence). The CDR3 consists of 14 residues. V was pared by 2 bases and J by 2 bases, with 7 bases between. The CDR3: CASSYTGTGNTIYF. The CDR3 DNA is TGTGCCAGCAGTTACACAGGGACTGGAAACACCATATATTTT.

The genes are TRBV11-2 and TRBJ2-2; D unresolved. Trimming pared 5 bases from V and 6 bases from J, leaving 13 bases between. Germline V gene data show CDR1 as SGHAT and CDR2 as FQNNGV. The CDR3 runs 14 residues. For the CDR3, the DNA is TGTGCCAGCAGCCAAACTTACTCCCCCGGGGAGCTGTTTTTT. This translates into CASSQTYSPGELFF. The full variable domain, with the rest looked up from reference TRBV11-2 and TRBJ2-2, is EAGVAQSPRYKIIEKRQSVAFWCNPISGHATLYWYQQILGQGPKLLIQFQNNGVVDDSQLPKDRFSAERLKGVDSTLKIQPAKLEDSAVYLCASSQTYSPGELFFGEGSRLTVL.

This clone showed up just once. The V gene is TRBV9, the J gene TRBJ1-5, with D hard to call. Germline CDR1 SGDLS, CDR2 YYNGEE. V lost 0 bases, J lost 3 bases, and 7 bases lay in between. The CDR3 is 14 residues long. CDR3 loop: CASSVEGANQPQHF. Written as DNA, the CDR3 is TGTGCCAGCAGCGTAGAGGGAGCCAATCAGCCCCAGCATTTT.

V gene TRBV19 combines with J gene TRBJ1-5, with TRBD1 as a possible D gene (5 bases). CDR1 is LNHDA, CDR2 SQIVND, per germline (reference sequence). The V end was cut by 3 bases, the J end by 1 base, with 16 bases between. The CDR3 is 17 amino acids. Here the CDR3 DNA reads TGTGCCAGTAGTATTCGGAGGCGCGGGGGGAGCAATCAGCCCCAGCATTTT. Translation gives CASSIRRRGGSNQPQHF.

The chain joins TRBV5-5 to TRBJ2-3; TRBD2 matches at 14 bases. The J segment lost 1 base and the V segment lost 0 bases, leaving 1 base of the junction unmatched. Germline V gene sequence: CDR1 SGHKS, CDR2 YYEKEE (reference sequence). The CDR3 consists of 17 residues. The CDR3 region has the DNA TGTGCCAGCAGCTTGGGACTAGCGGGGGGGCGCACAGATACGCAGTATTTT. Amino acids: CASSLGLAGGRTDTQYF. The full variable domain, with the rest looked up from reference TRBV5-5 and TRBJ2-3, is DAGVTQSPTHLIKTRGQQVTLRCSPISGHKSVSWYQQVLGQGPQFIFQYYEKEERGRGNFPDRFSARQFPNYSSELNVNALLLGDSALYLCASSLGLAGGRTDTQYFGPGTRLTVL.

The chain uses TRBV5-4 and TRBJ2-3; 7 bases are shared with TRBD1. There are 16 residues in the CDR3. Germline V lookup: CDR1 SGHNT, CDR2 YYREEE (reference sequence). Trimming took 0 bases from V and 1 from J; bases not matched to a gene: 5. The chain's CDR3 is CASSLEWTGRTDTQYF. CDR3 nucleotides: TGTGCCAGCAGCTTGGAATGGACAGGCCGCACAGATACGCAGTATTTT.

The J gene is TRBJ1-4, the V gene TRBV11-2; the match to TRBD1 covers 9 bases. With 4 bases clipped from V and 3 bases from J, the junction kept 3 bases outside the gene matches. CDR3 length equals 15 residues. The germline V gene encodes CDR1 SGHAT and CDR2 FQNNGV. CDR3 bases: TGTGCCAGCAGCTACAGGGGGCAGGCTAATGAAAAACTGTTTTTT. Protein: CASSYRGQANEKLFF. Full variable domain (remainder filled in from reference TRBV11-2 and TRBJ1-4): EAGVAQSPRYKIIEKRQSVAFWCNPISGHATLYWYQQILGQGPKLLIQFQNNGVVDDSQLPKDRFSAERLKGVDSTLKIQPAKLEDSAVYLCASSYRGQANEKLFFGSGTQLSVL.

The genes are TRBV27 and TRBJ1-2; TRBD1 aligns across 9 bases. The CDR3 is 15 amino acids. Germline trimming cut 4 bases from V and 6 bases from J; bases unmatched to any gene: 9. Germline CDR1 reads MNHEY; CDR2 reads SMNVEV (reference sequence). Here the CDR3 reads CASSSHPWTGDGYTF. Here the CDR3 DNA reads TGTGCCAGCAGTTCGCACCCATGGACAGGGGATGGCTACACCTTC.